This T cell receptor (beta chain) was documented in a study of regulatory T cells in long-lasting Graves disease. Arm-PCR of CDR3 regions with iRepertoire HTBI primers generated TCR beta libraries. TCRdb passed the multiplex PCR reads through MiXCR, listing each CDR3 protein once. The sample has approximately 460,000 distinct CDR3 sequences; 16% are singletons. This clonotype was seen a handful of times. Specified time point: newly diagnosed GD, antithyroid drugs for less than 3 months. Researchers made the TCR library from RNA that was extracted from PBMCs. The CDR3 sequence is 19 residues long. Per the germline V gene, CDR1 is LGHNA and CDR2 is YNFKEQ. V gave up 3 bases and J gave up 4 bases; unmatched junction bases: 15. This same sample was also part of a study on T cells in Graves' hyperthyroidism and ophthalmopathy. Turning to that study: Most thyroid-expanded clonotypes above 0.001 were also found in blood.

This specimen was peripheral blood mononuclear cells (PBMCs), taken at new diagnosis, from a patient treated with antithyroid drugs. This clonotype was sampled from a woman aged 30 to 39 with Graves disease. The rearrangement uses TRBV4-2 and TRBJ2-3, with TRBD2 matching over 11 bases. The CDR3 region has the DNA TGTGCCAGCAGCCAGGTAGCGGGAGGGCCCGTGGGTTTCTCAGATACGCAGTATTTT. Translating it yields CASSQVAGGPVGFSDTQYF.